This entry is about one T cell receptor (beta chain). The source of the sample is a study of monozygotic twins with inflammatory bowel disease. After re-calling the 5' RACE reads, TCRdb lists one entry per CDR3 protein, DNA absent. The sample includes about 440,000 distinct CDR3 sequences. The germline CDR1 and CDR2 sequences are SGHKS and YYEKEE (reference sequence). The CDR3 has 15 amino acids. The sequenced sample consisted of blood. J is TRBJ2-3 and V is TRBV5-5; the D call from TCRdb, TRBD1, cannot be confirmed without DNA. This receptor was taken from a human donor with ulcerative colitis or Crohn's disease, or a healthy co-twin of an affected twin (not recorded which). The chain's CDR3 is CASSFFGGAGDTQYF. Full variable domain (remainder filled in from reference TRBV5-5 and TRBJ2-3): DAGVTQSPTHLIKTRGQQVTLRCSPISGHKSVSWYQQVLGQGPQFIFQYYEKEERGRGNFPDRFSARQFPNYSSELNVNALLLGDSALYLCASSFFGGAGDTQYFGPGTRLTVL.